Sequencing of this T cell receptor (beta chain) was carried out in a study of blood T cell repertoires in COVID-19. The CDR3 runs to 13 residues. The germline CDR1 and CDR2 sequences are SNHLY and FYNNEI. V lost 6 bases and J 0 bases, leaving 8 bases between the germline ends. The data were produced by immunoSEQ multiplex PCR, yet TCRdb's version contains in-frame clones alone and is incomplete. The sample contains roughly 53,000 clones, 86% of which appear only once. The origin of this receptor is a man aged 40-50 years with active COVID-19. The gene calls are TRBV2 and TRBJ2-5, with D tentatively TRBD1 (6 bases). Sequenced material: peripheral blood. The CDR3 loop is CASSWGHQETQYF. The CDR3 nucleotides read TGTGCCAGCAGCTGGGGGCACCAAGAGACCCAGTACTTC.